The clone carrying this TCR beta chain occurred a few times. The antigen is undetermined. The cDNA was generated by 5'RACE with 10-nucleotide random UMIs. Each sequencing run yielded over 200 million TCR-beta sequences from 15-18 subjects. TCRdb reprocessed the 5' RACE reads with MiXCR, giving one entry per CDR3 protein. The table records 85,000 to 110,000 distinct CDR3 sequences, about 10% of them present only once. Specified time point: longitudinal time-point 3. This sample was taken from a study of neurological immune-mediated disorders. General observations from the study: The most TCR clonal expansion was seen in HTLV-1-associated myelopathy, whereas the least was seen in multiple sclerosis, below the level in healthy controls. Across subjects, expanded clones had no CDR3 amino acid sequences in common, pointing to private repertoires in all groups.

Germline V gene lookup returns CDR1 DFQATT and CDR2 SNEGSKA (reference sequence). V was clipped by 1 base and J by 2 bases; unmatched bases: 4. CDR3 length equals 14 residues. The genes are TRBV20-1 and TRBJ2-5; 7 bases agree with TRBD1. The origin of this receptor is a female donor with HTLV-1-associated myelopathy (HAM/TSP). Sequenced material: PBMCs. This CDR3 is CSARATGVQETQYF. The DNA of the CDR3 is TGCAGTGCTAGAGCTACAGGGGTTCAAGAGACCCAGTACTTC.